The TCR beta chain under discussion was sequenced for a study of blood T cell repertoires in COVID-19. Germline CDR1 reads SGHTA; CDR2 reads FQGNSA. This CDR3 is built from 14 residues. Trimming removed 5 bases at V and 8 bases at J, with 18 bases between. Here immunoSEQ multiplex PCR was the method, and the copy in TCRdb shows in-frame clones only, minus some. The data show a few hundred thousand clones, more than 85% seen once. The sample taken for sequencing was PBMCs or T cells enriched from blood (not recorded which). This chain uses TRBV7-2 with TRBJ1-2; D uncertain. This TCR was recovered from a woman in her twenties or thirties who had recovered from COVID-19. CDR3 sequence: CASSLGAGGRGYTF. In nucleotides, the CDR3 is TGTGCCAGCAGCCTCGGCGCAGGAGGGCGCGGCTACACCTTC.